This note documents a single T cell receptor (beta chain) sequence. Template material for amplifying TCR beta CDR3 regions consisted of RNA transcripts. The HTBI set primed first-round TCR CDR3 RT-PCR. TCRdb reprocessed the multiplex PCR reads with MiXCR, giving one entry per CDR3 protein. The sample yields over 300,000 distinct CDR3 sequences, approximately 14% seen once. This specimen comes from a study of T cells in Graves' hyperthyroidism and ophthalmopathy. Germline V lookup: CDR1 LNHDA, CDR2 SQIVND (reference sequence). V lost 3 bases and J 6 bases, leaving 8 bases between the germline ends. The CDR3 extends over 12 amino acids.

What was sequenced was blood. The chain couples TRBV19 to TRBJ1-1; D not resolved. The TCR originated in a woman in her sixties with Graves' hyperthyroidism. CDR3 protein: CASSIPGSEAFF. For the CDR3, the DNA is TGTGCCAGTAGTATTCCGGGTTCTGAAGCTTTCTTT.